This T cell receptor beta chain originates from a study of patients and donors after allogeneic stem cell transplantation (dated by TCRdb to about 2020). Of note for this clonotype: What antigen it recognizes has not been identified. The sample holds no much larger clone one base away, and base qualities are not on file.

The germline V gene encodes CDR1 ENHRY and CDR2 SYGVKD. The CDR3 holds 14 amino acids from the cysteine to the phenylalanine. The kept DNA is CDR3 alone, 42 bases in frame from the first base. The V end loses 5 bases and the J end loses 9 bases, and a stretch of 17 bases separates them. Receptor libraries were prepared by RT-PCR. TCRdb names NextSeq 550 as the instrument used. The public reads were reanalyzed by TCRdb: fastp trimming at Q25, MiXCR alignment, in-frame beta chains only. For every CDR3 protein sequence, its rows merge into one entry that carries the most common genes and DNA. Across this sample there are approximately 250,000 distinct CDR3 sequences, with roughly 15% seen only once. 11% of the sample is taken by the ten largest.

The sequence joins TRBV10-3 to TRBJ2-1, with the D gene call left open. Sequenced material: blood, either unsorted or a sorted T cell fraction (not recorded which). The clonotype comes from a human donor who was either an allogeneic HSCT recipient or a stem cell or donor lymphocyte infusion donor (not recorded which). It is not recorded whose cells these are; they may come from a transplant donor. This receptor has the CDR3 CAISSGPRLPEQFF. In nucleotides, the sequence is TGTGCCATCAGTTCGGGCCCCCGGCTCCCTGAGCAGTTCTTC.